The entry below describes one TCR beta chain. Its antigen is unknown. Within one base of it there is no much larger clone, and no base qualities were kept. Libraries were built with the immunoSEQ multiplex PCR assay. For the multiplex PCR, a mixture combining 60 forward primers for TCR Vbeta segments and 13 reverse primers for TCR Jbeta segments was used. The CDR3 region of rearranged TCR beta genes was amplified from genomic DNA by a multiplex PCR assay. The Illumina HiSeq System was used to sequence the amplified TCR beta libraries as 87-base-pair reads. The authors' analysis ran thus. A later analysis counted about 80 million unique TCR beta chains across the 550 to 800 repertoires, and 10 million to 11 million of these chains were shared by at least two donors. A nearest-neighbor algorithm error-corrected the raw reads and collapsed the reads into unique sequences, merging closely related sequences to remove PCR and sequencing errors. Alignment of CDR3 sequences to IMGT reference sequences was used to assign V, D and J gene segments. For a sequence to be retained, a match of at least six nucleotides to both a V gene segment and a J gene segment was required. A rearrangement counted as productive if the CDR3 had no stop codons and remained in frame with V and J, and every other rearrangement counted as non-productive. Following IMGT convention, CDR3 was defined as the stretch from the second conserved V-encoded cysteine to the conserved J-encoded phenylalanine. In an earlier analysis of just under 600 of the donors, sequences lacking an unambiguous match to a single V gene segment were excluded. In an earlier analysis of some 590 of the donors, V segments were called functional above 56.7% productive rearrangements and were called segregating when the between-donor standard deviation exceeded 5%. A statistical classification framework was built for diagnosing cytomegalovirus status from the catalog of TCR beta chain sequences. In a later analysis, V and J genes were assigned by comparing TCR nucleotide sequences against IMGT/GENE-DB human TR gene sequences. Using the TCRdist pipeline, a later analysis assigned CDR3 sequences along with most-parsimonious VDJ recombination scenarios. A later analysis defined each TCR beta chain by its CDR3 amino acid sequence plus V-gene family, and excluded reads lacking a unique V-gene family. As a way to deal with suspected cross-contamination and a sequencing artifact, a later analysis dropped 450 to 600 nucleotide sequences that were highly shared and had low generation probability. A later analysis calculated a clonal expansion index for each public chain from normalized within-repertoire ranks of inferred template counts. Generation probabilities in a later analysis came from a VDJ recombination model fitted to out-of-frame rearrangements, and those results were checked against IGoR. A later analysis scored TCR-TCR, TCR-HLA and TCR-CMV co-occurrence with hypergeometric tests, applying a repertoire-size bias correction to TCR pairs. To estimate false discovery rates, a later analysis permuted the HLA or CMV assignments 20 times. In a later analysis, co-occurring TCRs were grouped with DBSCAN, and TCRdist sequence similarity was added when clustering was performed within HLA-allele-positive subsets. Repertoires with fewer than 30,000 or more than 120,000 public chains were left out of co-occurrence clustering, as were four to six repertoires with anomalous nucleotide sharing. TCRdb provides this immuneACCESS table in a form limited to in-frame rearrangements. Some clones are lacking; in checked studies, under half of them reflect an unresolved V gene, and why the rest are absent is not known. V and J calls plus clone size are reproduced from that table; the DNA served to infer D and trimming. The sample table lists about 140,000 clones, almost 85% of them with a count of one. The top ten clonotypes cover about 3.4% of the sample.

This record comes from a study of cytomegalovirus exposure and HLA in healthy donors (dated by TCRdb to about 2017). The study in broad terms: An earlier analysis of a few hundred of the donors reported 276 Gb of sequence data and 90 million to 120 million unique TCR beta sequences obtained from about 170 million T cells. An early release covering roughly 600 HLA-typed donors comprised about 320 gigabases of sequencing data and about 90 million unique TCR sequences. Of the 350 to 400 genotyped donors, 65% to 90% fell in the genetic ancestry cluster associated with self-reported Caucasian donors. The aim of the study was to test whether cataloging public T cell receptors could identify signatures of past pathogen exposure. The T cell repertoires of several hundred subjects were profiled by immunosequencing and related to cytomegalovirus serostatus. Along with the approximately 700-subject first cohort, a separate validation cohort of over 90 different subjects was used. High-throughput TCR immunosequencing, statistical association of individual TCRs with disease status, and machine learning were combined to predict cytomegalovirus infection status. A later analysis re-examined previously published TCR beta repertoires from about 670 donors and added high-resolution HLA genotyping to investigate patterns of TCR occurrence. Rather than using new phenotypic data, the later analysis identified candidate immune exposures from TCR beta sequences and from how often those sequences occurred across donors. To decide whether each TCR beta V gene segment behaved as functional or pseudogenic, an earlier analysis of some 600 of the donors relied on high-throughput TCR beta sequencing. Donor age, sex, ethnicity and CMV serostatus were compiled alongside the repertoire data. A later genetic analysis used genome-wide SNP genotypes for about three fifths of the 666 donors, treating that subset as a discovery cohort. Every repertoire in the discovery cohort had been generated on one and the same sequencing platform. HLA typing covered class I and class II loci at four-digit resolution. The number of donors typed differed by locus, with about 629-630 for A, B, C, DRB1 and DQB1, approximately 500 for DQA1, 600 to 610 for DPA1, and some 440 for DPB1. Roughly 5 DR-DQ haplotypes were handled as single units for association and clustering, since linkage in the cohort was strong. On average, about 240,000 unique TCR beta nucleotide sequences were sequenced per donor among several hundred genotyped donors of the cohort, with roughly 18% of those sequences being non-productive.

Broad study findings and their caveats: According to the authors, the approach could potentially be generalized to other disease states and immunological phenotypes. In a later analysis, the rate of TCR association differed among HLA loci, with DRB1 alleles having the most associated TCRs and HLA-C alleles having the fewest. Presence/absence analyses assumed roughly uniform sequencing depth across donors, an assumption that may not hold. In a later analysis, HLA-associated TCR beta chains were found to be more clonally expanded and to have lower generation probabilities than equally common non-associated chains. An association between a missense DCLRE1C variant and V-gene and J-gene trimming of TCR beta chains was found in a later genetic analysis and replicated in an independent cohort. An earlier analysis of approximately 500 of the donors showed that most TCR beta V segments appeared in productive rearrangements either about 90% or about 30% of the time, which broadly matched IMGT annotations. The sequencing pipeline was judged likely to have produced a cluster of highly shared sequence variants as a technical artifact. A further reported finding was that TCR beta sequences accurately predicted the HLA-A and HLA-B alleles for most subjects in the first cohort. Across donors, most TCR sequences were observed very rarely, whereas some public TCRs were present in many individuals. In a later analysis, most CMV-associated TCR beta chains were found to appear HLA-restricted, with HLA associations seemingly driven largely by CMV exposure. Roughly 15 rarely observed V segments, including chromosome 9 orphons, were excluded from the earlier analysis of some 590 of the donors because counts were too low. HLA typing was unavailable for some donors at each locus, so association tests used only the typed subset. A few of the identified cytomegalovirus-associated TCR beta chains were confirmed in vitro to be specific for cytomegalovirus antigens. Linkage disequilibrium might explain the correlated functional status among segregating V segments, but an unknown experimental factor could not be ruled out. In the study, approximately 160 TCR beta chains were listed as associated with cytomegalovirus. This cohort had only TCR beta chains sequenced, and the lack of alpha or paired-chain data limited which features could be detected. The only immune exposure information available for the cohort was CMV serostatus. A later genetic analysis reported fewer N-insertions in productive TCRs among donors in an Asian-associated ancestry cluster than the roughly 700-donor mean. At a false discovery rate of 0.05, a later analysis linked some 18,000 TCR beta sequences to specific HLA alleles. The classifier was reported to diagnose cytomegalovirus status with high specificity and sensitivity in both the original cohort and the validation cohort. Strong co-occurrence of HLA alleles, especially DR and DQ, made assigning TCR associations to individual alleles difficult. Several of the top co-occurrence clusters appeared to be linked to parvovirus B19, influenza, CMV and Epstein-Barr virus, according to a later analysis.

The cohort was made up of 500 to 850 healthy bone marrow donors. All cohort members were sampled while nominally healthy, although unrecorded immune exposures were likely present. The donor was CMV seropositive and was included in the group of about 290 seropositive cohort members. Each donor provided a peripheral blood sample, and peripheral blood mononuclear cells were used for TCR beta sequencing. The Qiagen DNeasy Blood Extraction Kit was used to extract genomic DNA from the blood cell samples. Sequencing was carried out using PBMCs. The receptor was derived from a man aged 18 to 29 in good health and CMV-seropositive.

At the DNA level, the sequence is TGTGCCAGCAGTCGCGGACAGCCCTACGAGCAGTACTTC. Translated, this gives CASSRGQPYEQYF. Here the chain combines TRBV28 and TRBJ2-7; the D region possibly corresponds to TRBD1 (6 bases align). The germline V gene encodes CDR1 MDHEN and CDR2 SYDVKM. Counted from cysteine to phenylalanine, this CDR3 has 13 amino acids. The kept DNA is CDR3 alone, 39 bases in frame from the first base. The V and J ends are trimmed by 5 bases and 2 bases, leaving 10 bases between them.